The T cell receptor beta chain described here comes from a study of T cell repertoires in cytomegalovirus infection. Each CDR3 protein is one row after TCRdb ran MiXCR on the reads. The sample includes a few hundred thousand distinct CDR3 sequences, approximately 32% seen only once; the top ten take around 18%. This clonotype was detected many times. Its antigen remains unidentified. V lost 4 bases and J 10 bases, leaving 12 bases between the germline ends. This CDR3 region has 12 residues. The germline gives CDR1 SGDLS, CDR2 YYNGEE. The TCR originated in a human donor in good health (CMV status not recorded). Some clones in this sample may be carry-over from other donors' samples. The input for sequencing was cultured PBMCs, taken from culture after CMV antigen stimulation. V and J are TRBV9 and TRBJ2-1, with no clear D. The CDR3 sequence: CASSPTGFEQFF. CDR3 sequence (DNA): TGTGCCAGCAGCCCAACCGGGTTCGAGCAGTTCTTC.